This T cell receptor (beta chain) was identified during a study of blood T cell repertoires in COVID-19. Produced via immunoSEQ multiplex PCR; TCRdb's table is partial and in-frame only. The data show 150,000 to 180,000 clones, with roughly 80% seen just once and over 10% held by the top ten. Germline V gives CDR1 SGHNT, CDR2 YYREEE (reference sequence). The CDR3 spans 15 residues. With V trimmed by 4 bases and J by 9 bases, 6 bases remained unmatched. This clonotype originated in a woman in her fifties or sixties with COVID-19, enrolled during active disease. Material for sequencing was peripheral blood. The chain carries TRBV5-4 and TRBJ2-1; TRBD2 agrees at 14 bases. CDR3 coding DNA: TGTGCCAGCAGCCTGGGACTAGCGGGAGATGGTGAGCAGTTCTTC. Protein: CASSLGLAGDGEQFF.